These 10 T cell receptor beta chains were sequenced from one sample in a study of low-dose radiotherapy and immunotherapy resistance in tumors. Priming of first-strand cDNA relied on TRAV- and TRBV-specific primers (covering alpha and beta chains). A constant-region primer paired with the V-primer adapter amplified TCRs over about 19 PCR cycles. From the reads, TCRdb called clonotypes with MiXCR, one entry per CDR3 protein. The sample has over 9,000 distinct CDR3 sequences, 40% to 55% seen once. The receptors stem from a human donor with advanced metastatic prostate, ovarian, gallbladder or colorectal cancer (not recorded which). This table probably holds off-target reads from a library built for another chain.

The CDR3 nucleotides read TGTGCCAGCAGGGAACTAGGAATAGAGCAGTTCTTC. Translated, it gives CASRELGIEQFF. The rearrangement links TRBV6-2 or TRBV6-3 to TRBJ2-1, with D perhaps TRBD2 (5 bases). Trimming took 6 bases from V and 10 from J, leaving 13 bases between them. The CDR3 runs to 12 residues. Germline assignment: CDR1 MNHEY and CDR2 SVGEGT.

This clonotype is labeled as medium-sized. The chain employs TRBV3-1 and TRBJ1-2; D call uncertain. Trimming left V 8 bases short and J 6 bases short, with 16 bases between. Germline assignment: CDR1 LGHDT and CDR2 YNNKEL (reference sequence). This CDR3 is built from 13 residues. CDR3: CASHGGLTDGYTF. The CDR3, as DNA: TGTGCCAGCCATGGCGGGCTAACCGATGGCTACACCTTC.

This chain uses TRBV6-6 with TRBJ2-1; D uncertain. Trimming pared 0 bases from V and 8 bases from J, leaving 5 bases between. This CDR3 spans 12 amino acids. Germline CDR1 reads MNHNY; CDR2 reads SVGAGI (reference sequence). CDR3 in amino acids: CASSYSGYEQFF. The DNA for the CDR3 is TGTGCCAGCAGTTACTCGGGGTATGAGCAGTTCTTC.

This clonotype showed up just once. This CDR3 reads CASSLFEGTSGKSSYEQYF. In DNA, the CDR3 is TGTGCCAGCAGTTTATTTGAGGGGACTAGCGGGAAGAGCTCCTACGAGCAGTACTTC. This chain connects TRBV28 to TRBJ2-7; 13 bases are a match to TRBD2. This CDR3 has 19 amino acids. CDR1 and CDR2 from the germline V gene are MDHEN and SYDVKM. V gave up 1 base and J gave up 0 bases; unmatched junction bases: 9.

The rearrangement links TRBV20-1 to TRBJ1-2; weak D call: TRBD1 (6 bases). The CDR3 sequence is 13 residues long. Per the germline V gene, CDR1 is DFQATT and CDR2 is SNEGSKA (reference sequence). Trimming took 5 bases from V and 7 from J, leaving 17 bases between them. The CDR3 DNA reads TGCAGTGCTCCACCCCAGGGGCTCGGTGGCTACACCTTC. Residues: CSAPPQGLGGYTF.

CDR3: CASGTTRAYEQYF. The DNA for the CDR3 is TGTGCCAGTGGGACAACCCGGGCCTACGAGCAGTACTTC. The V call is TRBV28, the J call TRBJ2-7, with D possibly matching TRBD1 (6 bases). Germline V lookup: CDR1 MDHEN, CDR2 SYDVKM. The length of the CDR3 is 13 residues. V lost 9 bases, J lost 2 bases, and 14 bases lay in between.

CDR3 region: CASSYLAGFNQPQHF. The CDR3 DNA sequence: TGTGCCAGCAGTTACCTGGCAGGGTTCAATCAGCCCCAGCATTTT. The V call is TRBV6-6, the J call TRBJ1-5, with a weak D call TRBD1 (5 bases). The CDR3 covers 15 residues. V lost 2 bases and J 3 bases, leaving 11 bases between the germline ends. Per the germline V gene, CDR1 is MNHNY and CDR2 is SVGAGI (reference sequence).

This chain uses TRBV29-1 with TRBJ2-5; unclear D gene. V shed 3 bases and J shed 3 bases, with 8 bases lying between them. Germline CDR1 SQVTM, CDR2 ANQGSEA. CDR3 size: 12 residues. The CDR3 coding sequence is TGCAGCGTTGACTGGCAGGAAGAGACCCAGTACTTC. Protein: CSVDWQEETQYF.

The rearrangement links TRBV20-1 to TRBJ2-5; tentatively, D is TRBD1 (7 bases). The CDR3 covers 14 residues. Per the germline V gene, CDR1 is DFQATT and CDR2 is SNEGSKA (reference sequence). Trimming left V 4 bases short and J 3 bases short, with 15 bases between. The CDR3 bases are TGCAGTGCTAAGGAGGGGGCAGCTGAAGAGACCCAGTACTTC. Its protein is CSAKEGAAEETQYF.

This sequence joins TRBV4-2 and TRBJ2-7; 9 bases align to TRBD1. The CDR3 totals 14 residues. V shed 6 bases and J 2 bases; nucleotides not matched to a gene: 5. Germline CDR1 is LGHNA and CDR2 is YNFKEQ. The CDR3 loop is CASSPGQGTYEQYF. The CDR3 DNA is TGTGCCAGCAGTCCGGGACAGGGCACCTACGAGCAGTACTTC.